This T cell receptor (beta chain) was identified in a study of CD8 T cells in Susac syndrome. This CDR3 has 13 amino acids. Between the trimmed V and J ends, which lost 9 bases and 3 bases, there was a span of 12 bases. The V gene's germline CDR1 is SGHRS and CDR2 YFSETQ. Sequencing targeted TCR beta in T cells from blood (CD8+ and CD4+). TEMRA cells were FACS-enriched, and CD8+ and CD4+ T cells were isolated negatively. Reverse transcription of roughly 0.45 to 1 ug RNA used random hexamers. The TCR beta CDR3 was amplified by immunoSEQ multiplex PCR across 54 Vbeta, 13 Jbeta. TCRdb fed the immunoSEQ multiplex PCR reads into MiXCR, producing one record per CDR3 protein. The sample contains 95,000 to 150,000 distinct CDR3 sequences, 96% of which appear only once.

The specimen was CD4+ T cells from PBMCs. The receptor's source is a human donor with Susac syndrome. The chain employs TRBV5-1 and TRBJ2-2, with D unresolved. CDR3 DNA sequence: TGCGCCACCAGAACGGGCGACACCGGGGAGCTGTTTTTT. Translated: CATRTGDTGELFF.